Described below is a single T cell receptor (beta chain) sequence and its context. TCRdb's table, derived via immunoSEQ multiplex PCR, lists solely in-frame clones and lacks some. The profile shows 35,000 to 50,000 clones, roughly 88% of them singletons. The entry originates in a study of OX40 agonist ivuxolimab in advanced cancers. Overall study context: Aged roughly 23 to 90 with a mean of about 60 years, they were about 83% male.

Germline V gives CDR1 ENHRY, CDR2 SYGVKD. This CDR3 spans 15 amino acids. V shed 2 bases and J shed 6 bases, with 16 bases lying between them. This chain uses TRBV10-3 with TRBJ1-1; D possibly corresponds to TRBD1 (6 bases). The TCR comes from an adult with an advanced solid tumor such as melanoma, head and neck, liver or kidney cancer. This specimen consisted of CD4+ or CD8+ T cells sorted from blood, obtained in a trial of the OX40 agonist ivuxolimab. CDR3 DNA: TGTGCCATCAGTGAGACCCTACAGGGAGACCCTGAAGCTTTCTTT. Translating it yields CAISETLQGDPEAFF.